The 20 T cell receptor beta chains reported below all come from one sample, sequenced in a study of T cells in pancreatic ductal adenocarcinoma. The selected patients with pancreatic ductal adenocarcinoma had surgery but no neoadjuvant therapy. TCRdb's copy holds only in-frame clones and misses some; the assay was immunoSEQ multiplex PCR. The profile covers about 100,000 clones, with over 90% appearing a single time and around 2.9% taken by the ten largest. The source material was PBMCs. The receptors come from a human donor with pancreatic ductal adenocarcinoma.

This chain joins TRBV7-8 and TRBJ2-1; tentatively, D is TRBD1 (7 bases). The length of the CDR3 is 14 residues. The V gene's germline CDR1 is SGHVS and CDR2 FQNEAQ. The germline V and J ends were trimmed by 2 bases and 3 bases, with 8 bases remaining between them. This CDR3 reads CASSLQGGYNEQFF. DNA for the CDR3: TGTGCCAGCAGCTTACAGGGGGGCTACAATGAGCAGTTCTTC.

This chain uses TRBV28 with TRBJ2-7; 8 bases line up with TRBD2. The germline V gene encodes CDR1 MDHEN and CDR2 SYDVKM. The CDR3 runs 15 residues. The ends lost 3 bases at V and 0 bases at J; junction bases unmatched: 4. CDR3 sequence: CASSLGGRRSYEQYF. As DNA, the CDR3 is TGTGCCAGCAGTTTGGGCGGGAGGCGCTCCTACGAGCAGTACTTC.

The chain joins TRBV2 to TRBJ2-5, with D unresolved. Trimming pared 4 bases from V and 1 base from J, leaving 7 bases between. Germline V CDR1 and CDR2: SNHLY, FYNNEI. The CDR3 length is 13 residues. The CDR3: CASSVRIQETQYF. The DNA for the CDR3 is TGTGCCAGCAGTGTTAGAATCCAAGAGACCCAGTACTTC.

The chain combines TRBV10-2 with TRBJ1-4; TRBD1 might be the D (5 bases). This CDR3 spans 14 amino acids. In germline, CDR1 is WSHSY, CDR2 SAAADI. Trimming took off 7 bases at V and 0 bases at J, with 9 bases between the two ends. CDR3 nucleotides: TGCGCCAGCACAGGGCAGGCAACTAATGAAAAACTGTTTTTT. Its translation: CASTGQATNEKLFF.

The gene calls are TRBV7-3 and TRBJ1-2; D is ambiguous. Per germline, CDR1 SGHTA and CDR2 FQGTGA. V was shortened by 5 bases and J by 4 bases, with 11 bases between the two germline ends. The CDR3 is 13 amino acids. The CDR3 region is CASSAKSGYGYTF. In DNA form, the CDR3 reads TGTGCCAGCAGCGCTAAGAGCGGCTATGGCTACACCTTC.

The chain recombines TRBV12-2 with TRBJ2-2; TRBD2 reflects the table's D call only, with no check against the DNA. TRBV12-2 constitutes a pseudogene. This CDR3 comprises 15 residues. CDR3 protein: CASRQGLRLPGELFF. The CDR3 nucleotides are TGTGCAAGTCGTCAGGGACTCAGATTACCCGGGGAGCTGTTTTTT.

The chain links TRBV18 to TRBJ2-2; D may be TRBD2 (5 bases). The CDR3 runs to 14 residues. In germline, CDR1 is KGHSH, CDR2 LQKENI. Trimming removed 2 bases from V and 4 bases from J, with 8 bases in between. This CDR3 reads CASSPAGVTGELFF. DNA of the CDR3: TGTGCCAGCTCACCAGCCGGGGTCACCGGGGAGCTGTTTTTT.

This clone has more than one count but fewer than ten. J is TRBJ1-2 and V is TRBV19; 11 nucleotides match TRBD1. Trimming at V came to 5 bases and at J to 7 bases, leaving 6 bases not matched to a gene. The V gene's germline CDR1 is LNHDA and CDR2 SQIVND (reference sequence). This CDR3 has 14 residues. This CDR3 is CASSPGQGARGYTF. DNA of the CDR3: TGTGCCAGTAGTCCAGGACAGGGGGCGCGTGGCTACACCTTC.

The chain is built from TRBV9 and TRBJ2-1, with 8 bases identical to TRBD2. This CDR3 is built from 18 residues. With V trimmed by 1 base and J by 2 bases, 11 bases remained unmatched. Germline V gene lookup returns CDR1 SGDLS and CDR2 YYNGEE. CDR3 nucleotide sequence: TGTGCCAGCAGCGTAAGGCCCACTAGCGGCCTTACCTACAATGAGCAGTTCTTC. Translation gives CASSVRPTSGLTYNEQFF.

The chain has TRBV21-1 and TRBJ2-7; the table calls TRBD1, which could not be checked here. TRBV21-1 is noted as a pseudogene. The CDR3 has 13 amino acids. The CDR3 nucleotides read TGTGCCAGCAGAGAGGGGGCTGCCTACGAGCAGTACTTC. It yields the protein CASREGAAYEQYF.

The gene calls are TRBV5-8 and TRBJ1-5, with D possibly being TRBD1 (6 bases). This CDR3 has 13 residues. V was pared by 4 bases and J by 2 bases, with 7 bases between. The V gene's germline CDR1 is SGHTS and CDR2 YDEGEE. The CDR3 DNA follows: TGTGCCAGCAGCCGACAGGGCAATCAGCCCCAGCATTTT. It encodes CASSRQGNQPQHF. Full variable domain (rest looked up from reference TRBV5-8 and TRBJ1-5): EAGVTQSPTHLIKTRGQQATLRCSPISGHTSVYWYQQALGLGLQFLLWYDEGEERNRGNFPPRFSGRQFPNYSSELNVNALELEDSALYLCASSRQGNQPQHFGDGTRLSIL.

The chain combines TRBV10-3 with TRBJ2-5, with D perhaps matching TRBD1 (5 bases). V dropped 3 bases and J dropped 4 bases, with 6 bases sitting between them. Germline V gives CDR1 ENHRY, CDR2 SYGVKD. The CDR3 length is 12 residues. CDR3 DNA: TGTGCCATCAGTGAAAGGGGAGAGACCCAGTACTTC. This translates into CAISERGETQYF.

The chain uses TRBV30 and TRBJ2-1; a possible D gene is TRBD1 (6 bases). This CDR3 region has 14 residues. V lost 5 bases and J 2 bases, leaving 13 bases between the germline ends. Per the germline V gene, CDR1 is GTSNPN and CDR2 is SVGIG (reference sequence). The CDR3 is CAWFRRDTYNEQFF. For the CDR3, the DNA is TGTGCCTGGTTCCGCCGGGACACCTACAATGAGCAGTTCTTC.

This rearrangement joins TRBV5-6 to TRBJ2-3; weak D call: TRBD2 (6 bases). V was shortened by 1 base and J by 5 bases, with 20 bases between the two germline ends. Germline V lookup: CDR1 SGHDT, CDR2 YYEEEE. The CDR3 sequence is 17 residues long. The CDR3 is CASSLSVREYVGDTQYF. CDR3 coding DNA: TGTGCCAGCAGCTTGAGCGTCCGGGAGTATGTTGGAGATACGCAGTATTTT.

This clone was observed a single time. The rearrangement links TRBV5-4 to TRBJ2-5; 9 bases fit TRBD1. This CDR3 contains 14 residues. V gave up 4 bases and J gave up 4 bases; unmatched junction bases: 5. Germline V gene data show CDR1 as SGHNT and CDR2 as YYREEE (reference sequence). The CDR3 protein is CASSKQGASETQYF. The CDR3, as DNA: TGTGCCAGCAGCAAACAGGGGGCCTCAGAGACCCAGTACTTC.

The chain links TRBV6-7 to TRBJ2-7; the match to TRBD1 covers 8 bases. TRBV6-7 is an ORF for which the function is uncertain. J was trimmed by 0 bases and V by 10 bases; bases with no gene match: 2. The CDR3 covers 12 residues. CDR3 region: CATGTGSYEQYF. CDR3 coding DNA: TGTGCCACTGGGACAGGCTCCTACGAGCAGTACTTC.

This chain links TRBV7-9 with TRBJ1-1, with D possibly TRBD1 on 5 matching bases. The V gene lost 8 bases and the J gene lost 3 bases, with 10 bases spanning the gap. The CDR3 extends over 12 amino acids. Germline CDR1 is SEHNR and CDR2 is FQNEAQ (reference sequence). CDR3 nucleotides: TGTGCCAGCGGGGGGGTGGACACTGAAGCTTTCTTT. Amino acids: CASGGVDTEAFF.

V gene TRBV4-1 combines with J gene TRBJ1-1; D not resolved. This CDR3 comprises 16 residues. Germline CDR1 MGHRA, CDR2 YSYEKL. V shed 3 bases and J shed 3 bases, with 17 bases lying between them. The CDR3 DNA is TGCGCCAGCAGCCAGCGCCCGGGAGCGGGTTACACTGAAGCTTTCTTT. This translates into CASSQRPGAGYTEAFF.

This clone was seen a single time. The genes are TRBV6-6 and TRBJ2-3, with TRBD2 as a possible D gene (6 bases). Germline assignment: CDR1 MNHNY and CDR2 SVGAGI (reference sequence). The CDR3 length is 16 residues. The germline V and J ends were trimmed by 4 bases and 0 bases, with 14 bases remaining between them. In DNA, the CDR3 is TGTGCCAGCAGTTCCGCCGGTGGGACTAGCACAGATACGCAGTATTTT. As protein: CASSSAGGTSTDTQYF.

This chain connects TRBV18 to TRBJ2-5; D unresolved. Germline V CDR1 and CDR2: KGHSH, LQKENI. This CDR3 contains 11 residues. V lost 5 bases, J lost 5 bases, and 6 bases lay in between. The CDR3 loop is CASSIQETQYF. The CDR3 region has the DNA TGTGCCAGCTCAATTCAGGAGACCCAGTACTTC.